This entry lists 25 T cell receptor beta chains sequenced from one sample in a study of blood T cell repertoires in COVID-19. Some clones are missing from TCRdb's copy, which holds only in-frame ones; the method was immunoSEQ multiplex PCR. Seen here are 250,000 to 350,000 clones, 90% observed once, and the top ten hold around 6.8%. The sequenced material came from peripheral blood. Source of these receptors: a woman aged 25 to 39 with COVID-19, enrolled during active disease.

The chain has TRBV30 and TRBJ1-3; TRBD1 aligns across 7 bases. The CDR3 contains 14 residues. Germline V gives CDR1 GTSNPN, CDR2 SVGIG (reference sequence). J was trimmed by 4 bases and V by 1 base; bases with no gene match: 4. DNA for the CDR3: TGTGCCTGGAGTGAAGGGACAGCAGGAAACACCATATATTTT. Encoded protein: CAWSEGTAGNTIYF.

The chain combines TRBV2 with TRBJ1-2; the D gene is possibly TRBD1 (6 bases). V lost 5 bases and J lost 4, with 14 bases in between. This CDR3 comprises 14 residues. Germline V gene sequence: CDR1 SNHLY, CDR2 FYNNEI. The CDR3 sequence is CASSPRAGAYGYTF. In DNA, the CDR3 is TGTGCCAGCAGTCCGAGGGCAGGGGCCTATGGCTACACCTTC.

The V and J genes are TRBV6-2 or TRBV6-3 and TRBJ1-5; TRBD1 might be the D (5 bases). V lost 4 bases to trimming and J lost 0 bases, with 13 bases between them. The germline V gene has CDR1 MNHEY and CDR2 SVGEGT. CDR3 length equals 16 residues. This chain's CDR3 is CASSFHRWNSNQPQHF. CDR3 sequence (DNA): TGTGCCAGCAGTTTCCACAGGTGGAATAGCAATCAGCCCCAGCATTTT.

The rearrangement links TRBV7-6 to TRBJ2-2, with TRBD2 matching over 13 bases. Germline assignment: CDR1 SGHVS and CDR2 FNYEAQ. The CDR3 extends over 17 amino acids. V lost 6 bases, J lost 2 bases, and 6 bases stayed unmatched. Here the CDR3 reads CASRLLAGGPNTGELFF. In DNA, the CDR3 is TGTGCCAGCAGATTACTAGCGGGAGGGCCCAACACCGGGGAGCTGTTTTTT.

The chain uses TRBV4-2 and TRBJ2-5, with 9 bases identical to TRBD1. V gave up 1 base and J gave up 2 bases; unmatched junction bases: 17. Germline V gives CDR1 LGHNA, CDR2 YNFKEQ. This CDR3 has 20 residues. The DNA for the CDR3 is TGTGCCAGCAGCCAAGGAGGCCGGTCGGGACAGGGAGGGACTCAAGAGACCCAGTACTTC. It translates to CASSQGGRSGQGGTQETQYF.

The chain carries TRBV18 and TRBJ2-3, with D perhaps TRBD1 (6 bases). The CDR3 spans 16 residues. Germline CDR1 is KGHSH and CDR2 is LQKENI. V gave up 3 bases and J gave up 2 bases, with 15 bases separating them. The CDR3 is CASSPDRHKITDTQYF. The CDR3 nucleotides are TGTGCCAGCTCACCGGACAGACACAAAATCACAGATACGCAGTATTTT. The variable domain in full, with the rest retrieved from reference TRBV18 and TRBJ2-3, is NAGVMQNPRHLVRRRGQEARLRCSPMKGHSHVYWYRQLPEEGLKFMVYLQKENIIDESGMPKERFSAEFPKEGPSILRIQQVVRGDSAAYFCASSPDRHKITDTQYFGPGTRLTVL.

CDR3 DNA sequence: TGTGCCAGCAGTGAAGGACAGGGAGGTCAGCCCCAGCATTTT. Amino acids: CASSEGQGGQPQHF. This rearrangement joins TRBV2 to TRBJ1-5, with TRBD1 identical over 7 bases. Trimming removed 1 base from V and 6 bases from J; junction bases left unmatched: 3. This CDR3 region has 14 residues. Looked up from germline, CDR1 is SNHLY and CDR2 is FYNNEI.

The J gene is TRBJ2-7, the V gene TRBV10-3; 11 nucleotides align to TRBD1. The CDR3 is made up of 15 amino acids. V shed 5 bases, J shed 5 bases, and the junction held 8 bases outside the gene matches. Germline values: CDR1 ENHRY, CDR2 SYGVKD. For the CDR3, the DNA is TGTGCCATCAGTTCCTCCGGGACAGGGGGACACGAGCAGTACTTC. It yields the protein CAISSSGTGGHEQYF.

V gene TRBV6-5 combines with J gene TRBJ2-5; perhaps TRBD2 as D (5 bases). CDR3 length: 14 amino acids. V was pared by 6 bases and J by 5 bases, with 16 bases between. The V gene's germline CDR1 is MNHEY and CDR2 SVGAGI. CDR3 in amino acids: CASSDRENGETQYF. The CDR3 DNA reads TGTGCCAGCAGCGACCGGGAAAACGGGGAGACCCAGTACTTC.

This clone appeared a single time. CDR3 residues: CASSQDSSGFDGYTF. The CDR3 nucleotides are TGCGCCAGCAGCCAAGACTCTTCAGGGTTCGATGGCTACACCTTC. The rearrangement uses TRBV4-1 and TRBJ1-2, with a weak D call TRBD1 (5 bases). In germline, CDR1 is MGHRA, CDR2 YSYEKL. There are 15 residues in the CDR3. V was clipped by 0 bases and J by 6 bases, with 14 bases between them.

The rearrangement uses TRBV18 and TRBJ2-1, with 10 bases lining up with TRBD2. Trimming cost V 3 bases and J 4 bases; bases outside gene matches: 3. CDR3 size: 15 residues. Germline V gene sequence: CDR1 KGHSH, CDR2 LQKENI. Here the CDR3 reads CASSPGLADYNEQFF. In DNA, the CDR3 is TGTGCCAGCTCACCTGGACTAGCGGATTACAATGAGCAGTTCTTC.

V usage is TRBV18 and J usage is TRBJ1-3; 7 bases agree with TRBD1. V lost 3 bases to trimming and J lost 1 base; unmatched junction nucleotides: 6. The CDR3 loop spans 16 amino acids. Germline V gives CDR1 KGHSH, CDR2 LQKENI. The CDR3 reads CASSPLDRVSGNTIYF. In nucleotides, the CDR3 is TGTGCCAGCTCACCTTTAGACAGGGTTTCTGGAAACACCATATATTTT.

V gene TRBV11-2 combines with J gene TRBJ2-7; a weak D match, TRBD2 (5 bases). V was pared by 5 bases and J by 3 bases, with 11 bases between. CDR1 and CDR2 from the germline V gene are SGHAT and FQNNGV. The CDR3 covers 13 residues. CDR3 in amino acids: CASSIQRNYEQYF. The CDR3 coding sequence is TGTGCCAGCAGCATACAGCGGAACTACGAGCAGTACTTC.

The chain employs TRBV27 and TRBJ2-6; possible D gene TRBD1, 5 bases. The CDR3 has 16 residues. CDR1 is MNHEY, CDR2 SMNVEV, per germline (reference sequence). V was pared by 1 base and J by 3 bases, with 10 bases between. This chain's CDR3 is CASSLLGVGGANVLTF. The CDR3, as DNA: TGTGCCAGCAGTTTATTAGGGGTAGGTGGGGCCAACGTCCTGACTTTC.

Details on this clone: Other DNA sequences of this sample code for an identical CDR3. The chain has TRBV12-3 or TRBV12-4 and TRBJ2-7; D is perhaps TRBD2 (6 bases). V shed 6 bases and J shed 2 bases, with 11 bases lying between them. This CDR3 has 13 residues. CDR3 sequence reads: CASSRDSTYEQYF. Here the CDR3 DNA reads TGTGCCAGCAGCCGGGACTCAACCTACGAGCAGTACTTC.

This clone has only a few counts. V usage is TRBV2 and J usage is TRBJ2-7; 9 nucleotides align to TRBD1. The germline V gene encodes CDR1 SNHLY and CDR2 FYNNEI. CDR3 length: 15 amino acids. V lost 4 bases, J lost 0 bases, and 4 bases stayed unmatched. CDR3 in amino acids: CASSASTGGSYEQYF. For the CDR3, the DNA is TGTGCCAGCAGTGCCTCGACAGGGGGCTCCTACGAGCAGTACTTC. Using reference TRBV2 and TRBJ2-7 for the parts outside the CDR3, the full variable domain is EPEVTQTPSHQVTQMGQEVILRCVPISNHLYFYWYRQILGQKVEFLVSFYNNEISEKSEIFDDQFSVERPDGSNFTLKIRSTKLEDSAMYFCASSASTGGSYEQYFGPGTRLTVT.

CDR3 residues: CSASQPGQVFHGYTF. Here the CDR3 DNA reads TGCAGTGCTAGTCAACCGGGACAGGTTTTTCATGGCTACACCTTC. The gene calls are TRBV20-1 and TRBJ1-2; 8 nucleotides agree with TRBD1. The ends lost 3 bases at V and 6 bases at J; junction bases unmatched: 12. There are 15 residues in the CDR3. CDR1 DFQATT and CDR2 SNEGSKA come from the germline V gene (reference sequence).

The gene calls are TRBV7-9 and TRBJ1-1; a weak D match, TRBD1 (5 bases). The CDR3 has 15 amino acids. V shed 2 bases and J shed 4 bases, with 14 bases lying between them. The germline CDR1 and CDR2 sequences are SEHNR and FQNEAQ (reference sequence). CDR3 in DNA: TGTGCCAGCAGCTTACCCCGGACAAGGCCCACTGAAGCTTTCTTT. Amino acid sequence: CASSLPRTRPTEAFF. The full variable domain, with the rest looked up from reference TRBV7-9 and TRBJ1-1, is DTGVSQNPRHKITKRGQNVTFRCDPISEHNRLYWYRQTLGQGPEFLTYFQNEAQLEKSRLLSDRFSAERPKGSFSTLEIQRTEQGDSAMYLCASSLPRTRPTEAFFGQGTRLTVV.

A single count supports this clone. The genes are TRBV28 and TRBJ1-4; D call uncertain. V gave up 6 bases and J gave up 8 bases, with 10 bases separating them. This CDR3 is 12 amino acids long. The germline V gene has CDR1 MDHEN and CDR2 SYDVKM. Here the CDR3 reads CASRRVREKLFF. CDR3 nucleotide sequence: TGTGCCAGCAGGAGGGTCCGGGAAAAACTGTTTTTT.

V usage is TRBV2 and J usage is TRBJ1-6, with a possible D match to TRBD1 (5 bases). CDR3 length: 14 residues. Germline values: CDR1 SNHLY, CDR2 FYNNEI. Trimming stripped 8 bases from V and 4 bases from J, with 12 bases between. The CDR3 reads CASGLQVYNSPLHF. CDR3 DNA sequence: TGTGCCAGCGGCCTACAGGTTTATAATTCACCCCTCCACTTT.

Many counts were recorded for this clone. The J gene is TRBJ2-7, the V gene TRBV14, with D possibly TRBD1 on 6 matching bases. The CDR3 is 14 amino acids. Germline-derived CDR1 and CDR2 are SGHDN and FVKESK. V was shortened by 6 bases and J by 3 bases, with 15 bases between the two germline ends. CDR3 nucleotide sequence: TGTGCCAGCAGAAGTGGGGGACAATTCTACGAGCAGTACTTC. This encodes CASRSGGQFYEQYF. The whole variable domain, filled in from reference TRBV14 and TRBJ2-7, reads EAGVTQFPSHSVIEKGQTVTLRCDPISGHDNLYWYRRVMGKEIKFLLHFVKESKQDESGMPNNRFLAERTGGTYSTLKVQPAELEDSGVYFCASRSGGQFYEQYFGPGTRLTVT.

The chain links TRBV15 to TRBJ2-6, with TRBD1 identical over 8 bases. This CDR3 contains 16 residues. V shed 1 base and J 2 bases; nucleotides not matched to a gene: 1. Germline CDR1 is LNHNV and CDR2 is YYDKDF (reference sequence). DNA for the CDR3: TGTGCCACCAGCAGAGGCAGGGGGCCTGGGGCCAACGTCCTGACTTTC. It is translated as CATSRGRGPGANVLTF.

About this clone: Within the sample, other DNA sequences also encode this same CDR3. The chain joins TRBV19 to TRBJ1-1; D gene ambiguous. The CDR3 is 14 amino acids. Germline V gene sequence: CDR1 LNHDA, CDR2 SQIVND (reference sequence). The V and J ends lost 3 bases and 1 base respectively, with 9 bases between them. The CDR3 region has the DNA TGTGCCAGTAGTATGAGGCAGACGAACACTGAAGCTTTCTTT. Protein: CASSMRQTNTEAFF.

V usage is TRBV5-5 and J usage is TRBJ1-1; 8 positions agree with TRBD1. Trimming removed 4 bases from V and 6 bases from J; junction bases left unmatched: 5. Germline V gene data show CDR1 as SGHKS and CDR2 as YYEKEE (reference sequence). The CDR3 consists of 13 residues. The CDR3 nucleotides are TGTGCCAGCAGCAGGACGACAGGGGCTGAAGCTTTCTTT. Translated: CASSRTTGAEAFF.

This chain joins TRBV19 and TRBJ1-2, with 9 bases identical to TRBD1. Unmatched junction bases numbered 9, after V lost 5 bases and J lost 8 bases. Germline lookup yields CDR1 LNHDA and CDR2 SQIVND (reference sequence). The CDR3 runs to 14 residues. In nucleotides, the CDR3 is TGTGCCAGTAGTCCGGGACAGGGAAGAGGAGGCTACACCTTC. Encoded protein: CASSPGQGRGGYTF.